A single sample is the source of the 20 T cell receptor beta chains below, sequenced in a study of graft-versus-host responses after intestinal transplantation. Their cognate antigens are unknown. The data were produced by immunoSEQ multiplex PCR, yet TCRdb's version contains in-frame clones alone and is incomplete. This sample yields about 85,000 clones, of which around 83% are seen a single time; 15% to 20% belongs to the top ten. The starting material was unstimulated CD8+ T cells sorted from spleen or lymph node cells, obtained before intestinal transplant. The source is a human donor who received an intestinal transplant.

The chain carries TRBV5-4 and TRBJ1-2, with D possibly being TRBD1 (6 bases). Germline CDR1 reads SGHNT; CDR2 reads YYREEE (reference sequence). With 4 bases removed from V and 0 bases from J, the gap between germline ends came to 13 bases. The CDR3 extends over 15 amino acids. This chain's CDR3 is CASSRRTEPNYGYTF. CDR3 nucleotide sequence: TGTGCCAGCAGCCGAAGGACAGAGCCTAACTATGGCTACACCTTC. The full variable domain, with the rest looked up from reference TRBV5-4 and TRBJ1-2, is ETGVTQSPTHLIKTRGQQVTLRCSSQSGHNTVSWYQQALGQGPQFIFQYYREEENGRGNFPPRFSGLQFPNYSSELNVNALELDDSALYLCASSRRTEPNYGYTFGSGTRLTVV.

The rearrangement uses TRBV4-1 and TRBJ1-2; 8 bases fit TRBD1. CDR3 length: 14 residues. The J segment lost 3 bases and the V segment lost 1 base, leaving 1 base of the junction unmatched. In germline, CDR1 is MGHRA, CDR2 YSYEKL. The chain's CDR3 is CASSQAQGDYGYTF. The CDR3 DNA reads TGCGCCAGCAGCCAAGCACAGGGGGACTATGGCTACACCTTC.

In its sample, this clone was seen once. This chain uses TRBV28 with TRBJ2-7; unclear D gene. The CDR3 runs 12 residues. V was clipped by 3 bases and J by 6 bases, with 9 bases between them. Per germline, CDR1 MDHEN and CDR2 SYDVKM. The CDR3 loop is CASSFRAFEQYF. As DNA, the CDR3 is TGTGCCAGCAGTTTCCGGGCATTCGAGCAGTACTTC.

The chain carries TRBV29-1 and TRBJ2-6, with TRBD1 identical over 7 bases. Germline CDR1 is SQVTM and CDR2 is ANQGSEA. After removal of 0 bases from V and 4 bases from J, the junction contained 12 bases not matched to a gene. The CDR3 has 18 residues. For the CDR3, the DNA is TGCAGCGTTGAAGATGGGTGGGACAGTAGATTAGGGGCCAACGTCCTGACTTTC. Protein sequence: CSVEDGWDSRLGANVLTF.

This chain uses TRBV29-1 with TRBJ2-3; 8 bases match TRBD2. This CDR3 spans 15 amino acids. J gave up 1 base and V 7 bases, and 10 bases lay outside the gene matches. CDR1 is SQVTM and CDR2 is ANQGSEA in the germline V gene. The CDR3 region is CSGTYGGVRTDTQYF. The CDR3 bases are TGCAGCGGAACCTACGGGGGGGTTCGCACAGATACGCAGTATTTT.

The chain carries TRBV11-3 and TRBJ1-3; D possibly corresponds to TRBD1 (5 bases). The germline V and J ends were trimmed by 0 bases and 0 bases, with 9 bases remaining between them. From germline, CDR1 is SGHNT and CDR2 YENEEA. This CDR3 region has 16 residues. The CDR3 DNA reads as TGTGCCAGCAGCTTAGAGGCACAGGTCTCTGGAAACACCATATATTTT. Translating gives CASSLEAQVSGNTIYF.

This clone was found a few times. The chain has TRBV5-6 and TRBJ2-7, with D unclear. The CDR3 runs 16 residues. Trimming left V 3 bases short and J 0 bases short, with 16 bases between. Looked up from germline, CDR1 is SGHDT and CDR2 is YYEEEE. CDR3 coding DNA: TGTGCCAGCAGCTCCCCCCTCCCATGGAGCTCCTACGAGCAGTACTTC. As protein: CASSSPLPWSSYEQYF. Combining the CDR3 with reference TRBV5-6 and TRBJ2-7 gives the whole variable domain DAGVTQSPTHLIKTRGQQVTLRCSPKSGHDTVSWYQQALGQGPQFIFQYYEEEERQRGNFPDRFSGHQFPNYSSELNVNALLLGDSALYLCASSSPLPWSSYEQYFGPGTRLTVT.

The chain employs TRBV4-1 and TRBJ1-6; no clear D gene. Deletions cut 0 bases from V and 9 bases from J, with 9 bases between. The CDR3 runs to 14 residues. From germline, CDR1 is MGHRA and CDR2 YSYEKL. The CDR3 sequence: CASSQEAGGSPLHF. The CDR3 bases are TGCGCCAGCAGCCAAGAAGCAGGCGGTTCACCCCTCCACTTT.

The chain combines TRBV6-5 with TRBJ1-2; 9 positions match TRBD1. CDR3 length equals 15 residues. J was trimmed by 1 base and V by 5 bases; bases with no gene match: 5. Germline loops: CDR1 MNHEY, CDR2 SVGAGI. The CDR3 DNA sequence: TGTGCCAGCAGTGGTGCGGGACAGGGTAACTATGGCTACACCTTC. This sequence encodes CASSGAGQGNYGYTF.

The genes are TRBV7-8 and TRBJ2-1, with no clear D. Looked up from germline, CDR1 is SGHVS and CDR2 is FQNEAQ. V dropped 2 bases and J dropped 4 bases, with 6 bases sitting between them. The CDR3 covers 13 residues. The DNA for the CDR3 is TGTGCCAGCAGCTTATCGGATTACAATGAGCAGTTCTTC. Its protein product is CASSLSDYNEQFF.

V is TRBV2 and J is TRBJ2-1; TRBD2 aligns across 10 bases. The V segment lost 7 bases and the J segment 9 bases; nucleotides outside the gene matches: 3. This CDR3 is 12 amino acids long. Germline V CDR1 and CDR2: SNHLY, FYNNEI. The CDR3: CASILAGIEQFF. The CDR3 DNA sequence: TGTGCCAGCATACTAGCGGGGATTGAGCAGTTCTTC.

This chain joins TRBV4-1 and TRBJ2-7; 7 bases are a match to TRBD1. Unmatched junction bases numbered 8, after V lost 4 bases and J lost 5 bases. Germline V gene data show CDR1 as MGHRA and CDR2 as YSYEKL. CDR3 length equals 14 residues. CDR3 in amino acids: CASSLRQGFNEQYF. CDR3 in DNA: TGCGCCAGCAGCCTAAGACAGGGATTCAACGAGCAGTACTTC.

The V gene is TRBV29-1, the J gene TRBJ1-1, with unresolved D. Germline loops: CDR1 SQVTM, CDR2 ANQGSEA. Trimming shortened V by 4 bases and J by 1 base, and 13 bases separated the two germline ends. CDR3 length equals 14 residues. The CDR3 protein is CSVVRFEGNTEAFF. CDR3 nucleotides: TGCAGCGTTGTTCGCTTTGAGGGGAACACTGAAGCTTTCTTT.

The V and J genes are TRBV2 and TRBJ2-1; no firm D call. This CDR3 spans 16 amino acids. CDR1 and CDR2 (germline): SNHLY, FYNNEI. With 3 bases removed from V and 4 bases from J, the gap between germline ends came to 16 bases. CDR3 sequence reads: CASSDPSGPTYNEQFF. The CDR3 DNA reads TGTGCCAGCAGTGATCCTTCGGGTCCCACATACAATGAGCAGTTCTTC. Supplemented by reference TRBV2 and TRBJ2-1, the full variable domain reads EPEVTQTPSHQVTQMGQEVILRCVPISNHLYFYWYRQILGQKVEFLVSFYNNEISEKSEIFDDQFSVERPDGSNFTLKIRSTKLEDSAMYFCASSDPSGPTYNEQFFGPGTRLTVL.

The chain has TRBV6-5 and TRBJ2-5; 7 bases line up with TRBD1. The V segment lost 5 bases and the J segment 5 bases; nucleotides outside the gene matches: 8. Germline loops: CDR1 MNHEY, CDR2 SVGAGI. The CDR3 contains 14 residues. The CDR3 sequence is CASSATGLRETQYF. The DNA for the CDR3 is TGTGCCAGCAGTGCGACAGGGCTTAGGGAGACCCAGTACTTC.

J is TRBJ1-2 and V is TRBV12-5, with 8 positions matching TRBD1. The CDR3 contains 13 residues. In germline, CDR1 is LGHNT, CDR2 FRNRAP. V was clipped by 6 bases and J by 8 bases; unmatched bases: 8. Written as DNA, the CDR3 is TGTGCTAGTGGGATGGACAGGGTCCGCGGCTACACCTTC. It specifies CASGMDRVRGYTF.

The rearrangement joins TRBV9 to TRBJ1-3, with unresolved D. Germline V gene data show CDR1 as SGDLS and CDR2 as YYNGEE. The CDR3 has 14 residues. Trimming stripped 4 bases from V and 1 base from J, with 9 bases between. The CDR3 coding sequence is TGTGCCAGCAGCACGGACGGATCTGGAAACACCATATATTTT. Residues: CASSTDGSGNTIYF.

V usage is TRBV13 and J usage is TRBJ1-2; a possible D gene is TRBD1 (6 bases). CDR3 length equals 15 residues. Trimming removed 4 bases at V and 0 bases at J, with 12 bases between. CDR1 and CDR2 (germline): PRHDT, FYEKMQ (reference sequence). The CDR3 spells CASSSYTGSNYGYTF. The CDR3 DNA sequence: TGTGCCAGCAGCTCCTACACAGGGTCTAACTATGGCTACACCTTC.

The chain carries TRBV5-4 and TRBJ2-2; D gene ambiguous. In germline, CDR1 is SGHNT, CDR2 YYREEE (reference sequence). V was shortened by 3 bases and J by 1 base, with 4 bases between the two germline ends. The CDR3 consists of 13 residues. The CDR3: CASSWMNTGELFF. The DNA of the CDR3 is TGTGCCAGCAGCTGGATGAACACCGGGGAGCTGTTTTTT.

This clone was observed a handful of times. V and J are TRBV27 and TRBJ2-4, with D maybe TRBD2 (5 bases). V gave up 2 bases and J gave up 9 bases, with 14 bases separating them. The CDR3 totals 14 residues. The V gene's germline CDR1 is MNHEY and CDR2 SMNVEV (reference sequence). CDR3 amino acids: CASSLSAGSGIQYF. In DNA form, the CDR3 reads TGTGCCAGCAGTTTAAGTGCGGGTTCCGGCATTCAGTACTTC.